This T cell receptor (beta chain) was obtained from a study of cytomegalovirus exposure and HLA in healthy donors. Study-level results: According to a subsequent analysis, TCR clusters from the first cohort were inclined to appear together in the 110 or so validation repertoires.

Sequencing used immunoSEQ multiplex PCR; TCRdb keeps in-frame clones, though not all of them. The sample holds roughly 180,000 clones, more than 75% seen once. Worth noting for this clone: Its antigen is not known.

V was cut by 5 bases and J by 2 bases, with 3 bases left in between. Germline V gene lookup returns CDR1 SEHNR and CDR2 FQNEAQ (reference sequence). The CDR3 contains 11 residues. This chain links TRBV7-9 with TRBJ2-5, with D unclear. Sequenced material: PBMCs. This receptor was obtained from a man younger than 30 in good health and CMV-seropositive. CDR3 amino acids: CASSPQETQYF. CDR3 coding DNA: TGTGCCAGCAGCCCACAAGAGACCCAGTACTTC.